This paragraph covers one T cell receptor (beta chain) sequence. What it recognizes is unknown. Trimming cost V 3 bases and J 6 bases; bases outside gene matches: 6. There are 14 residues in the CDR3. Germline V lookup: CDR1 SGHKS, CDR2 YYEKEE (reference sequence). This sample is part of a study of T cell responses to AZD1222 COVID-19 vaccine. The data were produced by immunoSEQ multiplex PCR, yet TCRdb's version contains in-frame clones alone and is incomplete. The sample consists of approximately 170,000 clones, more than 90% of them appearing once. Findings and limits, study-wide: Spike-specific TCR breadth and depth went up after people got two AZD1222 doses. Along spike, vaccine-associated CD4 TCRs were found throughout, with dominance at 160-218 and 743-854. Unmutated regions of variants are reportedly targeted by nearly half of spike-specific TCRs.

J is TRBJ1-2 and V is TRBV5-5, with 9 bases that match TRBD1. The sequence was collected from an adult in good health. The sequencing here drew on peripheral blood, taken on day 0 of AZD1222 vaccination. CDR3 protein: CASSSQNRGHGYTF. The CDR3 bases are TGTGCCAGCAGCTCTCAGAACAGGGGGCATGGCTACACCTTC.